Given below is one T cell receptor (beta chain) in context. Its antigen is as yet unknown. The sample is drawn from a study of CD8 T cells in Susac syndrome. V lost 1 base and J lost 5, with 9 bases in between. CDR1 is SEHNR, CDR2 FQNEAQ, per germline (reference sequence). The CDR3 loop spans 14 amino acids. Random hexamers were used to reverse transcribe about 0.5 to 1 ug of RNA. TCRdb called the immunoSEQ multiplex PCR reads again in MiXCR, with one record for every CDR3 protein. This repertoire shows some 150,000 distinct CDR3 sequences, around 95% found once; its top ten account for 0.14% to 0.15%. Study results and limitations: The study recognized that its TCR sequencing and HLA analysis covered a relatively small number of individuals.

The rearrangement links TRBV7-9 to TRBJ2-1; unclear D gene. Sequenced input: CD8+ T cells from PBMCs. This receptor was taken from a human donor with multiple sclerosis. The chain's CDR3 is CASSLGSQNNEQFF. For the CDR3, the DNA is TGTGCCAGCAGCTTAGGGTCGCAGAACAATGAGCAGTTCTTC. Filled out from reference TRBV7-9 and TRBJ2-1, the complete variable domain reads DTGVSQNPRHKITKRGQNVTFRCDPISEHNRLYWYRQTLGQGPEFLTYFQNEAQLEKSRLLSDRFSAERPKGSFSTLEIQRTEQGDSAMYLCASSLGSQNNEQFFGPGTRLTVL.